This T cell receptor beta chain was captured by sequencing in a study of STAT3 mutations in large granular lymphocyte leukemia. General observations from the study: All newly emerging clones after therapy were STAT3 wild type. In T-cell large granular lymphocyte leukemia, about half of patients showed multiple immunodominant subclonotypes. A small but highly pathogenic clone may have been missed.

Details on this clone: Its antigen is currently unknown.

Germline assignment: CDR1 ENHRY and CDR2 SYGVKD. The CDR3 totals 13 residues. The V end lost 10 bases, the J end lost 6 bases, and 18 bases lay between the germline ends. TCRbeta libraries averaged around 40,000 productive templates per sample. Here immunoSEQ multiplex PCR was the method, and the copy in TCRdb shows in-frame clones only, minus some. Here the sample spans roughly 14,000 clones, roughly 90% being singletons. The source material was peripheral blood mononuclear cells. The source is a man aged 40-55 years with T-cell large granular lymphocyte leukemia. Some clones in this sample may be carry-over from other donors' samples. This sequence joins TRBV10-3 and TRBJ1-2; D not certain. CDR3 loop: CATQKSLGDGYTF. The CDR3 region has the DNA TGTGCCACCCAGAAAAGCCTTGGGGATGGCTACACCTTC.